These 9 T cell receptor beta chains share one sample of origin, sequenced in a study of T cell clonality in common variable immunodeficiency. Clones were read by immunoSEQ multiplex PCR, and TCRdb kept only the in-frame ones, dropping some. There are 40,000 to 45,000 clones in the sample, none observed a single time. Input material: peripheral blood mononuclear cells. These receptors were collected from a person aged 18 to 70 in good health.

This clone occurred many times. The DNA ends 3 residues before the CDR3 does, and the rest of the CDR3 is filled in from the germline J gene. The J gene is TRBJ1-5, the V gene TRBV2; 9 bases match TRBD1. Germline values: CDR1 SNHLY, CDR2 FYNNEI. CDR3 length: 13 residues. V shed 8 bases, J shed 6 bases, and the junction held 5 bases outside the gene matches. The sequenced CDR3 bases are TGTGCCAGCCGGACAGGGGTAAGTCAGCCC. Amino acids: CASRTGVSQP. The entire CDR3 is CASRTGVSQPQHF. The whole variable domain, filled in from reference TRBV2 and TRBJ1-5, reads EPEVTQTPSHQVTQMGQEVILRCVPISNHLYFYWYRQILGQKVEFLVSFYNNEISEKSEIFDDQFSVERPDGSNFTLKIRSTKLEDSAMYFCASRTGVSQPQHFGDGTRLSIL.

This clone was recorded many times. Sequencing ends 3 residues short of the CDR3 end; the germline J gene provides the rest. The chain couples TRBV19 to TRBJ1-2; D gene uncertain. The CDR3 extends over 13 amino acids. The V gene's germline CDR1 is LNHDA and CDR2 SQIVND (reference sequence). CDR3 DNA, as far as it was read: TGTGCCAGTAGTATAGGCCCAGCGAACGGG. Its translation is CASSIGPANG. The whole CDR3 is CASSIGPANGYTF.

Comments on this clone: The sequence runs out 3 residues before the end of the CDR3; the remainder is reconstructed from the germline J gene. The gene calls are TRBV7-6 and TRBJ2-7; TRBD1 aligns across 9 bases. The ends lost 3 bases at V and 4 bases at J; junction bases unmatched: 16. CDR3 length: 18 residues. Per the germline V gene, CDR1 is SGHVS and CDR2 is FNYEAQ. The CDR3 spells CASSLGPNTPGQGYEQYF. The part of the CDR3 DNA that was read is TGTGCCAGCAGCTTGGGCCCGAATACTCCGGGACAGGGTTACGAG.

This clone appeared a few times. The read ends 3 residues shy of where the CDR3 ends; the end is completed using the germline J gene. The rearrangement uses TRBV18 and TRBJ2-7; the match to TRBD1 covers 7 bases. CDR1 KGHSH and CDR2 LQKENI come from the germline V gene. There are 14 residues in the CDR3. Trimming took 2 bases from V and 5 from J; bases not matched to a gene: 6. The CDR3 loop is CASSPGQATHEQYF. The covered CDR3 bases are TGTGCCAGCTCACCAGGACAGGCCACCCACGAG.

Many counts were recorded for this clone. The read is 3 residues too short to cover the CDR3 end, so that end is filled in from the germline J gene. The chain uses TRBV15 and TRBJ1-2; D may be TRBD1 (5 bases). The CDR3 length is 13 residues. Per germline, CDR1 LNHNV and CDR2 YYDKDF (reference sequence). Trimming cost V 1 base and J 5 bases, with 8 bases left between them. Incomplete CDR3 DNA: TGTGCCACCAGCAGAGGGGCAGGGTATGGC. The encoded protein is CATSRGAGYG. The full CDR3 protein reads CATSRGAGYGYTF. Looking up the rest from reference TRBV15 and TRBJ1-2 gives the full variable domain: DAMVIQNPRYQVTQFGKPVTLSCSQTLNHNVMYWYQQKSSQAPKLLFHYYDKDFNNEADTPDNFQSRRPNTSFCFLDIRSPGLGDTAMYLCATSRGAGYGYTFGSGTRLTVV.

This clone appeared many times. The read falls 3 residues short of the CDR3 end, and the missing part is taken from the germline J gene. The chain combines TRBV11-2 with TRBJ1-5, with a tentative D call TRBD1 (5 bases). The CDR3 loop spans 15 amino acids. Between the trimmed V and J ends, which lost 1 base and 9 bases, there was a span of 16 bases. Germline assignment: CDR1 SGHAT and CDR2 FQNNGV. Partial CDR3 DNA: TGTGCCAGCAGCTTAGGTGGACAATACCAGGGGCCC. This gives the protein CASSLGGQYQGP. The CDR3, in full, reads CASSLGGQYQGPQHF. The variable domain in full, with the rest retrieved from reference TRBV11-2 and TRBJ1-5, is EAGVAQSPRYKIIEKRQSVAFWCNPISGHATLYWYQQILGQGPKLLIQFQNNGVVDDSQLPKDRFSAERLKGVDSTLKIQPAKLEDSAVYLCASSLGGQYQGPQHFGDGTRLSIL.

Many counts were recorded for this clone. Sequencing ends 3 residues short of the CDR3 end; the germline J gene provides the rest. The rearrangement uses TRBV7-7 and TRBJ2-1; D is possibly TRBD2 (6 bases). The CDR3 has 13 amino acids. Germline CDR1 reads SSHAT; CDR2 reads FNYEAQ (reference sequence). Trimming removed 4 bases at V and 7 bases at J, with 11 bases between. CDR3 DNA (partial): TGTGCCAGCAGCTCCCAGCTAGCGAATGAG. The encoded protein is CASSSQLANE. The CDR3 reads in full as CASSSQLANEQFF.

This clone has a count of ten or more. The observed sequence ends 3 residues before the CDR3 terminus, with the missing tail filled in from the germline J gene. This chain connects TRBV4-1 to TRBJ1-6, with D maybe TRBD1 (6 bases). The CDR3 loop spans 14 amino acids. Per the germline V gene, CDR1 is MGHRA and CDR2 is YSYEKL. V was cut by 1 base and J by 11 bases, with 12 bases left in between. This CDR3 is CASSQGRGLAPLHF. The DNA read from the CDR3 is TGCGCCAGCAGCCAAGGCAGGGGTTTGGCACCC.

This clone occurred many times. Read coverage stops 3 residues before the CDR3 terminus; the germline J gene supplies the remainder. The chain uses TRBV12-5 and TRBJ1-2, with unresolved D. This CDR3 spans 12 amino acids. Germline CDR1 LGHNT, CDR2 FRNRAP. V gave up 1 base and J gave up 6 bases, with 6 bases separating them. CDR3 bases read: TGTGCTAGTGGTTTGGACCCAGATGGC. Translating gives CASGLDPDG. The entire CDR3 is CASGLDPDGYTF.